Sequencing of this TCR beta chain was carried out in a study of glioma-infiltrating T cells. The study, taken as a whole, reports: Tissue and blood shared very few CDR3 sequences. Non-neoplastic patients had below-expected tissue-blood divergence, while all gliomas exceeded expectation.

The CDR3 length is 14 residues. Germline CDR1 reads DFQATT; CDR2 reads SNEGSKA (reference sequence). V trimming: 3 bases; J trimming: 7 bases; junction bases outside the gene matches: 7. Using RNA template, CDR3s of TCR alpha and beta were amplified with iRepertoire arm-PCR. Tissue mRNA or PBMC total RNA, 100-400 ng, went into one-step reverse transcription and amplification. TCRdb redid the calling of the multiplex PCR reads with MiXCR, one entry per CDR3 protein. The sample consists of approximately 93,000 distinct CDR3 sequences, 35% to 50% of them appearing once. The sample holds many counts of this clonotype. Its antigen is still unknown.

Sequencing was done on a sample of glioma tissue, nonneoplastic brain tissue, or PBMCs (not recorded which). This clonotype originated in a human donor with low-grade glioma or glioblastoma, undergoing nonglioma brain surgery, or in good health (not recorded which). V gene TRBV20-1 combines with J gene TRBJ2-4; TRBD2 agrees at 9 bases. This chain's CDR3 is CSASQLAGENIQYF. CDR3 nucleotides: TGCAGTGCTAGCCAACTAGCGGGCGAGAACATTCAGTACTTC.